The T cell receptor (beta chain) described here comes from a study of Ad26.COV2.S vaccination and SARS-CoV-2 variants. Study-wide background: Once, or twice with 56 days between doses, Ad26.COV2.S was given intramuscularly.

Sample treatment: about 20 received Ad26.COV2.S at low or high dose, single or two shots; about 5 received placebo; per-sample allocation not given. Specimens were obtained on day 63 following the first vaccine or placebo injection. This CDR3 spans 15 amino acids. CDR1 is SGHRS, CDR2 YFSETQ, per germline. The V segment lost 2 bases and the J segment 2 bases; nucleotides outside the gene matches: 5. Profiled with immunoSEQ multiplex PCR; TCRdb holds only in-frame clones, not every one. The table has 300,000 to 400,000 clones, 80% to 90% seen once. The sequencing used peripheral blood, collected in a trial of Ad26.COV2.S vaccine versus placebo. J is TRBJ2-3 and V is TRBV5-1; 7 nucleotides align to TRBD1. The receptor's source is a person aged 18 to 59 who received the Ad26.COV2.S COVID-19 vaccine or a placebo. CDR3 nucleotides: TGCGCCAGCAGCTTCGGGACAGCCTCCACAGATACGCAGTATTTT. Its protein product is CASSFGTASTDTQYF. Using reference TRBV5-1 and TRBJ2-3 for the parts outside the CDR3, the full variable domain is KAGVTQTPRYLIKTRGQQVTLSCSPISGHRSVSWYQQTPGQGLQFLFEYFSETQRNKGNFPGRFSGRQFSNSRSEMNVSTLELGDSALYLCASSFGTASTDTQYFGPGTRLTVL.